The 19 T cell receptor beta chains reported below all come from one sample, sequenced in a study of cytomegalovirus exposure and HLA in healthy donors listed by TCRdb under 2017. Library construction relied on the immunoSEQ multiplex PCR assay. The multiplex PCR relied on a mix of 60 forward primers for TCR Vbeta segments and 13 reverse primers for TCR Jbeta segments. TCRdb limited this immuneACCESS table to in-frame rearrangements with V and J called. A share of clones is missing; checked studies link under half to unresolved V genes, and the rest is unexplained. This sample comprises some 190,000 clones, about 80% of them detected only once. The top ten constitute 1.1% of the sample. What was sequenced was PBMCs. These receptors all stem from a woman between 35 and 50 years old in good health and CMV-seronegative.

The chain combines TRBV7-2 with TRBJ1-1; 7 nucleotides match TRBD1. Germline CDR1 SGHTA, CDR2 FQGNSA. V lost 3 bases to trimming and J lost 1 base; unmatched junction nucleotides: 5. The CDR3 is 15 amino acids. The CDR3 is CASSFATGSNTEAFF. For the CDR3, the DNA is TGTGCCAGCAGCTTTGCGACAGGGTCGAACACTGAAGCTTTCTTT.

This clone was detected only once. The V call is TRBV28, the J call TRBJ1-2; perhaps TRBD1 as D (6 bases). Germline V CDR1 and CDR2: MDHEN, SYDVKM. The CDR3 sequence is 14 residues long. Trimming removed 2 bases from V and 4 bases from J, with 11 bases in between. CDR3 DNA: TGTGCCAGCAGTTTACTCGACAGGCCCTATGGCTACACCTTC. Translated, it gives CASSLLDRPYGYTF.

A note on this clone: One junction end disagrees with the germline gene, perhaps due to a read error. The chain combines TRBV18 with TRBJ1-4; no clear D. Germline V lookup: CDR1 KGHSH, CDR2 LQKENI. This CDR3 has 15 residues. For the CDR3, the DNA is TGTGCCAGCTCACCCGCCGCAGGTTTAAATGGAAAACTGTTTTTT. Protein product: CASSPAAGLNGKLFF. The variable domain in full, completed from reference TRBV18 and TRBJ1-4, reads NAGVMQNPRHLVRRRGQEARLRCSPMKGHSHVYWYRQLPEEGLKFMVYLQKENIIDESGMPKERFSAEFPKEGPSILRIQQVVRGDSAAYFCASSPAAGLNGKLFFGSGTQLSVL.

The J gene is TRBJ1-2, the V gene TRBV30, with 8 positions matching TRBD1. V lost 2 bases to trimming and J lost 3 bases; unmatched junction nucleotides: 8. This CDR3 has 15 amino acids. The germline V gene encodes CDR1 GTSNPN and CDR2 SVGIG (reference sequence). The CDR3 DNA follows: TGTGCCTGGAGTTCTACAGGGGGTATTGACTATGGCTACACCTTC. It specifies CAWSSTGGIDYGYTF.

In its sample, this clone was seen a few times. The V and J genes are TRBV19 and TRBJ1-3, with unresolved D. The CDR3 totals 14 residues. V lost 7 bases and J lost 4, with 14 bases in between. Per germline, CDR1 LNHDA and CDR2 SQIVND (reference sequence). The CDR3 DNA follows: TGTGCCAGTATCGAGGGTCCAGAAGGAAACACCATATATTTT. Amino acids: CASIEGPEGNTIYF.

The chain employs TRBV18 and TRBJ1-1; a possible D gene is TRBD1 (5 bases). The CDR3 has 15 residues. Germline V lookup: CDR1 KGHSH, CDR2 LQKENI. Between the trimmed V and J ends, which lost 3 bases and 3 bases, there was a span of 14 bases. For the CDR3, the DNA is TGTGCCAGCTCACCCTCGGGGGGAGGAGACACTGAAGCTTTCTTT. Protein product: CASSPSGGGDTEAFF.

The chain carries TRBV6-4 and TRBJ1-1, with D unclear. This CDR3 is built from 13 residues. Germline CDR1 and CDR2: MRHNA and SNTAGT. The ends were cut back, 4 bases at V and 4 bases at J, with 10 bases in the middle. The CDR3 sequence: CASSAGGFTEAFF. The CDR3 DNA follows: TGTGCCAGCAGTGCGGGAGGGTTCACTGAAGCTTTCTTT.

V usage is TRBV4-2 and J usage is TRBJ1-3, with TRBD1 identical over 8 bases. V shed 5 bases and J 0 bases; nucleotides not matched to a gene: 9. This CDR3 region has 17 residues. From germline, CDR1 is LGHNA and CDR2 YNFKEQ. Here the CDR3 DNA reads TGTGCCAGCAGCACCCGGACAGGGTTTGACTCTGGAAACACCATATATTTT. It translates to CASSTRTGFDSGNTIYF.

The CDR3 spells CASSPTMRYSDEQYF. CDR3 sequence (DNA): TGTGCCAGCAGCCCAACCATGAGATACTCGGACGAGCAGTACTTC. The gene calls are TRBV5-5 and TRBJ2-7, with no clear D. The CDR3 is 15 residues long. Germline V lookup: CDR1 SGHKS, CDR2 YYEKEE (reference sequence). V lost 4 bases, J lost 5 bases, and 19 bases lay in between.

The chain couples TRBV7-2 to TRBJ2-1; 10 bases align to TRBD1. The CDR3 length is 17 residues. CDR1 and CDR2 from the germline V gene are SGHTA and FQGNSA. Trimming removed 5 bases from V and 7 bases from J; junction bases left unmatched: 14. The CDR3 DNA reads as TGTGCCAGCAGCCAAAATATAGTGGGACAGGGGAGTAATGAGCAGTTCTTC. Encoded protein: CASSQNIVGQGSNEQFF.

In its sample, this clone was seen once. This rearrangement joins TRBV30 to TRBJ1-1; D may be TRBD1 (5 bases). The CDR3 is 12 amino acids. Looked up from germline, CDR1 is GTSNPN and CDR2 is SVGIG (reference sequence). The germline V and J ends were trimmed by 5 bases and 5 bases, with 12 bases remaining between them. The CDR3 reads CAWGTRWTEAFF. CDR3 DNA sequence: TGTGCCTGGGGGACTCGGTGGACTGAAGCTTTCTTT.

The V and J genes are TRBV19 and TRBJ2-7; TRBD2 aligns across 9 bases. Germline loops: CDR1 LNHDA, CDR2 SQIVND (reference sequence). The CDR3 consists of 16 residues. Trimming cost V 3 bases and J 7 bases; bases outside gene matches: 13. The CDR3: CASSIIGASGELEQYF. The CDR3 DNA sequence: TGTGCCAGTAGTATCATTGGGGCTAGCGGGGAACTTGAGCAGTACTTC.

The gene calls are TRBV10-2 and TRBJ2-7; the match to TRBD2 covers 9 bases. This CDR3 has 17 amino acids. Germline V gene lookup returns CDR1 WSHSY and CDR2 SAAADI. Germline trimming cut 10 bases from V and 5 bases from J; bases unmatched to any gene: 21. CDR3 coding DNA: TGCGCCACCCGAGGGGGGCTAGCGGGATGGTTCGGGGACGAGCAGTACTTC. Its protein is CATRGGLAGWFGDEQYF.

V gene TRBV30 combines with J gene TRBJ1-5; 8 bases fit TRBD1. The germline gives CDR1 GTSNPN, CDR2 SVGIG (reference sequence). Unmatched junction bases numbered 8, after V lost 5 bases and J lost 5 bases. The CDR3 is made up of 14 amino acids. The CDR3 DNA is TGTGCCTGGGGACCACTGGACAGGGATCAGCCCCAGCATTTT. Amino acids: CAWGPLDRDQPQHF.

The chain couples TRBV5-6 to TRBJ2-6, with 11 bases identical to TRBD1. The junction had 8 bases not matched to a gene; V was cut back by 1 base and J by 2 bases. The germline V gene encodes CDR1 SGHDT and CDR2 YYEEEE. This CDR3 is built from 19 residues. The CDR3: CASSLRGWTGGPGANVLTF. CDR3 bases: TGTGCCAGCAGCTTGAGGGGCTGGACAGGGGGCCCTGGGGCCAACGTCCTGACTTTC.

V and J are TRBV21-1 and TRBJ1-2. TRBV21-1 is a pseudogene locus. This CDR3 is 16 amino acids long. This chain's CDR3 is CANLPGEILQRDGYTF. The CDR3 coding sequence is TGTGCCAACCTGCCGGGGGAGATATTACAGAGGGATGGCTACACCTTC.

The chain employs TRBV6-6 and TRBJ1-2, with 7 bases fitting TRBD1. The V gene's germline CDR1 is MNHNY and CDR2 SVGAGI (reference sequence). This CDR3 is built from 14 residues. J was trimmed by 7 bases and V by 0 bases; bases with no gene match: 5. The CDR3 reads CASSYSATGSGYTF. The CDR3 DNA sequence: TGTGCCAGCAGTTACTCCGCGACAGGGTCTGGCTACACCTTC.

CDR3 amino acids: CASSLGGGSSYNEQFF. The CDR3, as DNA: TGTGCCAGCAGCTTAGGGGGGGGGAGCTCCTACAATGAGCAGTTCTTC. The chain links TRBV13 to TRBJ2-1, with 7 bases identical to TRBD2. CDR3 length: 16 amino acids. The germline V gene has CDR1 PRHDT and CDR2 FYEKMQ (reference sequence). V was clipped by 0 bases and J by 0 bases; unmatched bases: 2.

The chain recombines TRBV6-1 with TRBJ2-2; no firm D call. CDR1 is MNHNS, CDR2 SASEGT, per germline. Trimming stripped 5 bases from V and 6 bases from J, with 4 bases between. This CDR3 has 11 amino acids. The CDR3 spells CASSYPGELFF. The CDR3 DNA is TGTGCCAGCAGTTATCCCGGGGAGCTGTTTTTT.